What follows are 14 T cell receptor beta chains derived from one specimen sequenced in a study of CD8+ T cells in alopecia areata. Sequencing templates came from extracted RNA that was reverse transcribed into cDNA. The table came from immunoSEQ multiplex PCR; TCRdb's copy has only in-frame clones and leaves some out. Of about 74,000 clones listed, roughly 30% are singletons. Sample treatment: oral pan-JAK inhibitor, 5-10 mg twice daily. Specimen: CD8+ T cells sorted from blood, collected at week 4, from a patient treated with tofacitinib. Receptors were obtained from a human donor with alopecia areata.

This clone was found a few times. This chain joins TRBV9 and TRBJ2-1; D possibly corresponds to TRBD1 (5 bases). This CDR3 has 12 residues. V was trimmed by 2 bases and J by 8 bases, leaving 8 bases between them. The germline gives CDR1 SGDLS, CDR2 YYNGEE. The CDR3 spells CASSVSRDEQFF. The CDR3 DNA reads TGTGCCAGCAGCGTCAGCAGGGATGAGCAGTTCTTC.

The V gene is TRBV11-2, the J gene TRBJ2-5; tentative D call: TRBD1 (6 bases). Trimming shortened V by 0 bases and J by 1 base, and 9 bases separated the two germline ends. The CDR3 extends over 15 amino acids. CDR1 is SGHAT, CDR2 FQNNGV, per germline. In DNA form, the CDR3 reads TGTGCCAGCAGCTTAGAGGACAGTGGCCAAGAGACCCAGTACTTC. Amino acid sequence: CASSLEDSGQETQYF.

The V gene is TRBV5-1, the J gene TRBJ1-1; 8 bases map to TRBD1. The ends lost 0 bases at V and 11 bases at J; junction bases unmatched: 9. The CDR3 is made up of 14 amino acids. CDR1 is SGHRS and CDR2 is YFSETQ in the germline V gene. In DNA, the CDR3 is TGCGCCAGCAGCTTGGTACGGGGACAGGTAGAGGCTTTCTTT. This encodes CASSLVRGQVEAFF.

In its sample, this clone was seen once. In DNA, the CDR3 is TGTGCCAGCAGCTACGGGCCTATGAACACTGAAGCTTTCTTT. Protein sequence: CASSYGPMNTEAFF. This chain connects TRBV7-3 to TRBJ1-1; D is undetermined. V was clipped by 4 bases and J by 0 bases, with 9 bases between them. The CDR3 totals 14 residues. Germline V lookup: CDR1 SGHTA, CDR2 FQGTGA.

V and J are TRBV27 and TRBJ2-3; D is possibly TRBD2 (6 bases). V was clipped by 2 bases and J by 8 bases, with 14 bases between them. Germline V gives CDR1 MNHEY, CDR2 SMNVEV (reference sequence). There are 14 residues in the CDR3. CDR3 bases: TGTGCCAGCAGTTTACGGCCGGACGGGAGTACGCAGTATTTT. Translated: CASSLRPDGSTQYF.

This clone was picked up one time. The chain is built from TRBV9 and TRBJ2-6; TRBD1 agrees at 7 bases. Germline-derived CDR1 and CDR2 are SGDLS and YYNGEE. Trimming took 3 bases from V and 3 from J; bases not matched to a gene: 6. The CDR3 runs to 16 residues. CDR3: CASSEPRDSGANVLTF. For the CDR3, the DNA is TGTGCCAGCAGCGAGCCCAGGGACAGTGGGGCCAACGTCCTGACTTTC.

The count of this clone is one. The rearrangement uses TRBV4-2 and TRBJ2-3; TRBD2 matches 9 bases. The CDR3 sequence is 16 residues long. The V gene's germline CDR1 is LGHNA and CDR2 YNFKEQ. V lost 1 base, J lost 5 bases, and 7 bases stayed unmatched. The CDR3 sequence: CASSQGAGGHLDTQYF. The CDR3, as DNA: TGTGCCAGCAGCCAAGGAGCGGGAGGCCATCTAGATACGCAGTATTTT.

This clone was observed at least ten times. This chain joins TRBV11-3 and TRBJ2-3; D unresolved. Trimming removed 1 base at V and 10 bases at J, with 9 bases between. CDR1 and CDR2 from the germline V gene are SGHNT and YENEEA. The CDR3 sequence is 12 residues long. The CDR3, as DNA: TGTGCCAGCAGCTTAGGCAACTATGCGCAGTATTTT. As protein: CASSLGNYAQYF.

CDR3 sequence reads: CSVSSSGANVLTF. CDR3 DNA: TGCAGCGTTAGTAGCTCTGGGGCCAACGTCCTGACTTTC. The gene calls are TRBV29-1 and TRBJ2-6; no definite D call. The CDR3 is 13 residues long. V lost 5 bases, J lost 0 bases, and 5 bases lay in between. Germline loops: CDR1 SQVTM, CDR2 ANQGSEA.

Worth noting for this clone: One end of the junction is discordant with germline, which a read error may explain. The genes are TRBV18 and TRBJ1-2; no definite D call. The CDR3 is made up of 13 amino acids. Looked up from germline, CDR1 is KGHSH and CDR2 is LQKENI. The CDR3 sequence is CASSPWGDYGYTF. The CDR3 DNA reads as TGTGCCAGTTCACCCTGGGGTGACTATGGCTACACCTTC.

The chain recombines TRBV27 with TRBJ1-2; 7 nucleotides match TRBD1. Germline V gene lookup returns CDR1 MNHEY and CDR2 SMNVEV (reference sequence). V was pared by 3 bases and J by 0 bases, with 1 base of the junction left unmatched. This CDR3 is 14 amino acids long. The DNA for the CDR3 is TGTGCCAGCAGTTTTGGACAGGCTAACTATGGCTACACCTTC. Encoded protein: CASSFGQANYGYTF.

This chain joins TRBV7-6 and TRBJ2-3; a weak D match, TRBD2 (6 bases). CDR3 length equals 15 residues. The ends were cut back, 2 bases at V and 6 bases at J, with 15 bases in the middle. Germline CDR1 reads SGHVS; CDR2 reads FNYEAQ. The CDR3 DNA sequence: TGTGCCAGCAGCTTATCGCGGGAAATAGGGGATACGCAGTATTTT. This sequence encodes CASSLSREIGDTQYF.

The chain couples TRBV29-1 to TRBJ2-7; a possible D gene is TRBD2 (6 bases). The CDR3 covers 13 residues. V gave up 6 bases and J gave up 6 bases, with 18 bases separating them. Germline loops: CDR1 SQVTM, CDR2 ANQGSEA. CDR3 amino acids: CSVLGLAASEQYF. Written as DNA, the CDR3 is TGCAGCGTCCTCGGGTTAGCGGCCAGCGAGCAGTACTTC.

A few counts support this clone. The chain employs TRBV25-1 and TRBJ2-2; D is unclear. Trimming pared 2 bases from V and 1 base from J, leaving 11 bases between. CDR1 and CDR2 from the germline V gene are MGHDK and SYGVNS. This CDR3 is 16 amino acids long. CDR3 residues: CASSEQLTRNTGELFF. CDR3 DNA sequence: TGTGCCAGCAGTGAACAACTCACGAGGAACACCGGGGAGCTGTTTTTT.